The 4 T cell receptor beta chains listed next were all sequenced from one sample in a study of T cells in Graves' hyperthyroidism and ophthalmopathy. The CDR3 regions of TCR beta were amplified from RNA transcripts. TCR CDR3 regions were first amplified by RT-PCR with HTBI primers. TCRdb re-derived calls from the multiplex PCR reads in MiXCR, one entry per CDR3 protein. The repertoire holds around 690,000 distinct CDR3 sequences, with roughly 17% as singletons. Source material: blood. These receptors all come from a man between 50 and 59 years old with Graves' hyperthyroidism.

The V and J genes are TRBV12-3 or TRBV12-4 and TRBJ1-1; D is possibly TRBD1 (5 bases). The germline V and J ends were trimmed by 6 bases and 10 bases, with 15 bases remaining between them. The CDR3 length is 12 residues. The CDR3: CASRSGFGGAFF. The CDR3, as DNA: TGTGCCAGCAGATCAGGGTTCGGGGGAGCTTTCTTT.

This clonotype was counted many times. The genes are TRBV3-1 and TRBJ2-7, with unresolved D. V dropped 1 base and J dropped 5 bases, with 6 bases sitting between them. Per the germline V gene, CDR1 is LGHDT and CDR2 is YNNKEL (reference sequence). The CDR3 covers 12 residues. The CDR3 protein is CASSQGGNEQYF. The CDR3 DNA is TGTGCCAGCAGCCAAGGTGGAAACGAGCAGTACTTC.

This clonotype has ten or more counts. The chain uses TRBV10-3 and TRBJ2-7, with 8 bases lining up with TRBD1. Germline V gene lookup returns CDR1 ENHRY and CDR2 SYGVKD. The CDR3 has 14 residues. The J segment lost 1 base and the V segment lost 7 bases, leaving 6 bases of the junction unmatched. The CDR3 DNA is TGTGCCATCACAGACAGGGGAGGATCCTACGAGCAGTACTTC. Protein product: CAITDRGGSYEQYF.

This clonotype showed up many times. This CDR3 is CASSLMVAGNYEQYF. Here the CDR3 DNA reads TGTGCCAGCAGCTTAATGGTAGCGGGTAACTACGAGCAGTACTTC. The chain recombines TRBV7-8 with TRBJ2-7; 7 nucleotides line up with TRBD2. V dropped 2 bases and J dropped 3; count of bases not matched to a gene: 7. Germline CDR1 SGHVS, CDR2 FQNEAQ. This CDR3 region has 15 residues.